Each of the 11 T cell receptor beta chains below was sequenced from the same sample in a study of T-cell memory formation after mild COVID-19. MiXCR was run by TCRdb on the 5' RACE reads, yielding one entry per CDR3 protein. This table has roughly 200,000 distinct CDR3 sequences, over 7.5% appearing once. The material sequenced was PBMCs or a T cell subset sorted from them (not recorded which). These receptors all stem from a man aged 18 to 30 who had mild COVID-19 (a few samples of this study predate the infection). Cell type and time point are not known.

This clonotype came up many times. This sequence joins TRBV7-2 and TRBJ1-4, with 8 nucleotides matching TRBD1. J gave up 7 bases and V 5 bases, and 6 bases lay outside the gene matches. The CDR3 has 14 amino acids. The germline CDR1 and CDR2 sequences are SGHTA and FQGNSA. The CDR3 loop reads CASSQDRVGEKLFF. The DNA for the CDR3 is TGTGCCAGCAGCCAGGACAGGGTGGGTGAAAAACTGTTTTTT.

This clonotype was counted a few times. This chain joins TRBV6-2 or TRBV6-3 and TRBJ1-1; TRBD1 matches at 10 bases. CDR3 size: 16 residues. In germline, CDR1 is MNHEY, CDR2 SVGEGT. V lost 1 base and J lost 4; bases outside the gene matches: 6. In DNA form, the CDR3 reads TGTGCCAGCAGTTACTGGACAGGGGGGGTGCGCACTGAAGCTTTCTTT. It is translated as CASSYWTGGVRTEAFF.

The rearrangement links TRBV6-2 or TRBV6-3 to TRBJ1-3, with unresolved D. Looked up from germline, CDR1 is MNHEY and CDR2 is SVGEGT. The CDR3 has 14 residues. V lost 6 bases, J lost 5 bases, and 14 bases lay in between. The DNA of the CDR3 is TGTGCCAGCAGACACGGGTCCAACCGAAACACCATATATTTT. Amino acid sequence: CASRHGSNRNTIYF.

This clonotype was counted ten times or more. The rearrangement links TRBV21-1 to TRBJ1-1; whether TRBD1, the table's D call, matches the DNA was not checked. TRBV21-1 is an annotated pseudogene. CDR3 size: 17 residues. The CDR3 sequence: CASTPGKGAKGSAEAFF. The CDR3, as DNA: TGTGCCAGCACCCCTGGGAAGGGGGCGAAAGGAAGCGCGGAAGCTTTCTTT.

Remarks on this clonotype: An end of the junction does not agree with germline; a read error may underlie this. CDR3 nucleotides: TGTGCCAGCAGTTTAGGGGGACCACTTCAAGAGGCCCAGTACTTC. Translation: CASSLGGPLQEAQYF. The chain carries TRBV12-3 or TRBV12-4 and TRBJ2-5, with D perhaps being TRBD1 or TRBD2 (5 bases each). The CDR3 loop spans 15 amino acids.

This clonotype was found many times. The chain recombines TRBV18 with TRBJ2-7; D unclear. This CDR3 is built from 14 residues. The germline gives CDR1 KGHSH, CDR2 LQKENI. V gave up 0 bases and J gave up 3 bases, with 9 bases separating them. The CDR3 nucleotides read TGTGCCAGCTCACCACCGGCAGCTTTCTACGAGCAGTACTTC. Translated, it gives CASSPPAAFYEQYF.

The rearrangement uses TRBV7-8 and TRBJ1-1; tentative D call: TRBD1 (6 bases). The CDR3 consists of 15 residues. Trimming removed 5 bases from V and 6 bases from J, with 19 bases in between. The V gene's germline CDR1 is SGHVS and CDR2 FQNEAQ. CDR3 loop: CASSDPLGGASEAFF. CDR3 coding DNA: TGTGCCAGCAGCGACCCGTTGGGGGGCGCTTCTGAAGCTTTCTTT. Using reference TRBV7-8 and TRBJ1-1 for the parts outside the CDR3, the full variable domain is GAGVSQSPRYKVAKRGQDVALRCDPISGHVSLFWYQQALGQGPEFLTYFQNEAQLDKSGLPSDRFFAERPEGSVSTLKIQRTQQEDSAVYLCASSDPLGGASEAFFGQGTRLTVV.

This chain joins TRBV10-3 and TRBJ1-5, with unresolved D. Deletions cut 4 bases from V and 6 bases from J, with 10 bases between. The CDR3 loop spans 13 amino acids. The germline V gene encodes CDR1 ENHRY and CDR2 SYGVKD. CDR3 in amino acids: CAISGQATQPQHF. The CDR3 coding sequence is TGTGCCATCAGTGGCCAGGCTACTCAGCCCCAGCATTTT.

Only a few counts were recorded for this clonotype. V usage is TRBV6-2 or TRBV6-3 and J usage is TRBJ1-5; 9 bases align to TRBD1. V was clipped by 6 bases and J by 3 bases; unmatched bases: 6. This CDR3 spans 15 amino acids. CDR1 is MNHEY, CDR2 SVGEGT, per germline. The CDR3 region is CASSGTGGFNQPQHF. The DNA of the CDR3 is TGTGCCAGCAGCGGAACAGGGGGCTTCAATCAGCCCCAGCATTTT.

This clonotype has a handful of counts. The chain recombines TRBV5-1 with TRBJ2-2, with D perhaps assigned TRBD1 or TRBD2 (5 bases each). From germline, CDR1 is SGHRS and CDR2 YFSETQ. CDR3 length equals 16 residues. V was cut by 0 bases and J by 4 bases, with 13 bases left in between. The CDR3 protein is CASSLVVGAGTGELFF. The CDR3 coding sequence is TGCGCCAGCAGCTTGGTGGTCGGGGCCGGCACCGGGGAGCTGTTTTTT.

This clonotype was seen at least ten times. The chain joins TRBV5-1 to TRBJ2-3, with D tentatively TRBD2 (5 bases). Germline-derived CDR1 and CDR2 are SGHRS and YFSETQ. This CDR3 spans 17 amino acids. V was clipped by 1 base and J by 2 bases, with 17 bases between them. The CDR3 nucleotides are TGCGCCAGCAGCTTGATGGGGAGTCAAGTGACCACAGATACGCAGTATTTT. This encodes CASSLMGSQVTTDTQYF.